One and the same sample provided the 20 T cell receptor beta chains below, sequenced in a study of blood T cell repertoires in COVID-19. TCRdb's copy holds only in-frame clones and misses some; the assay was immunoSEQ multiplex PCR. This table holds 200,000 to 250,000 clones, more than 70% found once. The sequenced sample was peripheral blood. The receptors stem from an elderly man with acute or convalescent COVID-19.

Written as DNA, the CDR3 is TGCGCCAGCAGCTTGGCAGGGCGGGAGGGCCCCAATGAGCAGTTCTTC. This encodes CASSLAGREGPNEQFF. The chain employs TRBV5-1 and TRBJ2-1; 9 positions match TRBD2. This CDR3 is built from 16 residues. Germline V gene lookup returns CDR1 SGHRS and CDR2 YFSETQ. V dropped 0 bases and J dropped 6; count of bases not matched to a gene: 7.

The chain links TRBV28 to TRBJ1-4; 9 bases align to TRBD1. The CDR3 runs 15 residues. V was pared by 2 bases and J by 7 bases, with 5 bases of the junction left unmatched. Germline V CDR1 and CDR2: MDHEN, SYDVKM. CDR3 region: CASSLTGTGSEKLFF. CDR3 coding DNA: TGTGCCAGCAGTTTAACGGGGACAGGGAGTGAAAAACTGTTTTTT. The variable domain in full, completed from reference TRBV28 and TRBJ1-4, reads DVKVTQSSRYLVKRTGEKVFLECVQDMDHENMFWYRQDPGLGLRLIYFSYDVKMKEKGDIPEGYSVSREKKERFSLILESASTNQTSMYLCASSLTGTGSEKLFFGSGTQLSVL.

V gene TRBV18 combines with J gene TRBJ2-4; maybe TRBD2 (5 bases). V was pared by 3 bases and J by 6 bases, with 6 bases between. The CDR3 length is 12 residues. The germline CDR1 and CDR2 sequences are KGHSH and LQKENI. The CDR3 protein is CASSPSVNIQYF. The CDR3 nucleotides read TGTGCCAGCTCACCTAGCGTAAACATTCAGTACTTC.

The chain uses TRBV19 and TRBJ2-2; 8 bases are a match to TRBD1. The CDR3 has 16 residues. Germline V gene lookup returns CDR1 LNHDA and CDR2 SQIVND (reference sequence). With V trimmed by 6 bases and J by 5 bases, 11 bases remained unmatched. The CDR3 region has the DNA TGTGCCAGTAGACCCGGTGGCAGGGGGCGAACCGGGGAGCTGTTTTTT. Translation gives CASRPGGRGRTGELFF.

The J gene is TRBJ1-1, the V gene TRBV29-1, with a possible D match to TRBD1 (5 bases). Trimming took off 6 bases at V and 7 bases at J, with 12 bases between the two ends. This CDR3 contains 11 residues. Germline V gene lookup returns CDR1 SQVTM and CDR2 ANQGSEA. The CDR3 protein is CSVVTGVEAFF. CDR3 sequence (DNA): TGCAGCGTCGTTACAGGCGTTGAAGCTTTCTTT.

The chain combines TRBV6-6 with TRBJ2-7; 11 nucleotides line up with TRBD2. The V segment lost 4 bases and the J segment 6 bases; nucleotides outside the gene matches: 5. CDR1 and CDR2 from the germline V gene are MNHNY and SVGAGI (reference sequence). This CDR3 spans 14 amino acids. CDR3 residues: CASSSTSGSVEQYF. CDR3 in DNA: TGTGCCAGCAGTTCTACTAGCGGGAGTGTCGAGCAGTACTTC.

This sequence joins TRBV28 and TRBJ1-6; tentative D call: TRBD1 (6 bases). CDR1 is MDHEN, CDR2 SYDVKM, per germline. V lost 6 bases to trimming and J lost 10 bases, with 25 bases between them. This CDR3 contains 17 residues. In DNA, the CDR3 is TGTGCCAGCAGGTCTACTCAGGACAGCCGAACGGGCTCACCCCTCCACTTT. It specifies CASRSTQDSRTGSPLHF.

This clone was seen a few times. This sequence joins TRBV12-3 or TRBV12-4 and TRBJ1-1, with TRBD1 as a possible D gene (6 bases). Deletions cut 3 bases from V and 11 bases from J, with 7 bases between. CDR3 length: 10 amino acids. The CDR3 region is CASSFDRAFF. The DNA of the CDR3 is TGTGCCAGCAGTTTTGACAGGGCTTTCTTT.

The chain uses TRBV6-5 and TRBJ1-6, with D unresolved. Germline CDR1 reads MNHEY; CDR2 reads SVGAGI. V lost 6 bases and J 6 bases, leaving 12 bases between the germline ends. CDR3 length: 14 residues. The CDR3 protein is CASSTGGVNSPLHF. The CDR3 DNA reads TGTGCCAGCAGCACCGGAGGTGTTAATTCACCCCTCCACTTT.

The chain uses TRBV6-2 or TRBV6-3 and TRBJ2-3; 14 nucleotides line up with TRBD2. The CDR3 contains 17 residues. J gave up 9 bases and V 6 bases, and 14 bases lay outside the gene matches. Germline V gene data show CDR1 as MNHEY and CDR2 as SVGEGT. CDR3 region: CASSSLTSGGALETQYF. DNA of the CDR3: TGTGCCAGCAGCTCCCTGACTAGCGGGGGGGCCTTGGAGACGCAGTATTTT.

The chain links TRBV27 to TRBJ1-3, with D unclear. The V gene's germline CDR1 is MNHEY and CDR2 SMNVEV (reference sequence). Between the trimmed V and J ends, which lost 8 bases and 4 bases, there was a span of 9 bases. The CDR3 length is 12 residues. The CDR3: CASPQCGNTIYF. In DNA form, the CDR3 reads TGTGCCAGCCCCCAGTGCGGAAACACCATATATTTT.

V usage is TRBV7-2 and J usage is TRBJ2-5; possible D gene TRBD1, 5 bases. This CDR3 has 14 amino acids. Germline-derived CDR1 and CDR2 are SGHTA and FQGNSA. The V gene lost 1 base and the J gene lost 1 base, with 7 bases spanning the gap. CDR3 protein: CASSLGGTQETQYF. The DNA of the CDR3 is TGTGCCAGCAGCTTAGGGGGCACCCAAGAGACCCAGTACTTC.

This chain joins TRBV19 and TRBJ1-5; D call uncertain. The CDR3 spans 13 residues. CDR1 is LNHDA, CDR2 SQIVND, per germline (reference sequence). Trimming shortened V by 1 base and J by 9 bases, and 10 bases separated the two germline ends. CDR3 in DNA: TGTGCCAGTAGTATAGTGTGGCGGGGGCCCCAGCATTTT. Its translation: CASSIVWRGPQHF.

This chain uses TRBV28 with TRBJ1-2; TRBD1 is a possible D gene (5 bases). The germline CDR1 and CDR2 sequences are MDHEN and SYDVKM. The V gene lost 5 bases and the J gene lost 4 bases, with 14 bases spanning the gap. CDR3 size: 14 residues. CDR3 DNA: TGTGCCAGCAGTCCTTCAGGGTCTATCTATGGCTACACCTTC. As protein: CASSPSGSIYGYTF.

This rearrangement joins TRBV10-1 to TRBJ1-4; no definite D call. Germline V gene sequence: CDR1 WNHNN, CDR2 SYGVQD (reference sequence). Trimming took off 3 bases at V and 5 bases at J, with 4 bases between the two ends. This CDR3 has 12 amino acids. The CDR3 reads CASSDPNEKLFF. Written as DNA, the CDR3 is TGCGCCAGCAGTGACCCAAATGAAAAACTGTTTTTT.

The chain couples TRBV9 to TRBJ1-5, with a possible D match to TRBD1 (5 bases). Germline values: CDR1 SGDLS, CDR2 YYNGEE. This CDR3 is 14 amino acids long. V shed 0 bases and J shed 4 bases, with 8 bases lying between them. CDR3 loop: CASSVDGGNQPQHF. DNA for the CDR3: TGTGCCAGCAGCGTAGATGGGGGGAATCAGCCCCAGCATTTT. The complete variable domain, with remaining parts taken from reference TRBV9 and TRBJ1-5, reads DSGVTQTPKHLITATGQRVTLRCSPRSGDLSVYWYQQSLDQGLQFLIQYYNGEERAKGNILERFSAQQFPDLHSELNLSSLELGDSALYFCASSVDGGNQPQHFGDGTRLSIL.

The chain uses TRBV2 and TRBJ2-1; 12 bases line up with TRBD1. The CDR3 covers 15 residues. The V gene's germline CDR1 is SNHLY and CDR2 FYNNEI. After removal of 1 base from V and 12 bases from J, the junction contained 7 bases not matched to a gene. This CDR3 is CASSEVGTGGARQFF. As DNA, the CDR3 is TGTGCCAGCAGTGAAGTCGGGACAGGGGGCGCAAGGCAGTTCTTC.

This clone was recorded only once. J is TRBJ1-6 and V is TRBV5-1; D gene unclear. The germline V gene has CDR1 SGHRS and CDR2 YFSETQ. V was cut by 0 bases and J by 5 bases, with 9 bases left in between. This CDR3 is 15 amino acids long. The CDR3 region is CASSLARQNNSPLHF. For the CDR3, the DNA is TGCGCCAGCAGCTTGGCGCGGCAGAATAATTCACCCCTCCACTTT.

The chain links TRBV5-4 to TRBJ2-2; 7 nucleotides agree with TRBD1. Germline trimming cut 5 bases from V and 7 bases from J; bases unmatched to any gene: 8. The germline V gene encodes CDR1 SGHNT and CDR2 YYREEE (reference sequence). The CDR3 spans 14 residues. CDR3 in amino acids: CASSPGQDSGELFF. The CDR3 DNA reads TGTGCCAGCAGTCCCGGACAGGATAGCGGGGAGCTGTTTTTT.

Written as DNA, the CDR3 is TGCGCCAGCAGCTTGGCTCAGGGGGCGGCAGATACGCAGTATTTT. Its translation: CASSLAQGAADTQYF. This chain connects TRBV5-1 to TRBJ2-3, with 8 bases identical to TRBD1. Germline CDR1 reads SGHRS; CDR2 reads YFSETQ. The length of the CDR3 is 15 residues. V dropped 0 bases and J dropped 4; count of bases not matched to a gene: 4.